The 27 T cell receptor beta chains below all came from one sample that was sequenced in a study of T cell changes during pregnancy in multiple sclerosis. This table comes from immunoSEQ multiplex PCR, and its TCRdb copy is limited to in-frame clones, with some not included. The sample records tens of thousands of clones, 90% to 95% being singletons. The sequenced sample was peripheral blood, obtained before pregnancy. The receptor set was obtained from a female donor with multiple sclerosis, enrolled in a pregnancy study.

This chain links TRBV19 with TRBJ1-1, with TRBD1 matching 11 bases. V lost 5 bases and J lost 4; bases outside the gene matches: 3. This CDR3 spans 14 amino acids. From germline, CDR1 is LNHDA and CDR2 SQIVND (reference sequence). CDR3 sequence reads: CASSGQGAVTEAFF. The CDR3 DNA reads TGTGCCAGTAGTGGACAGGGGGCGGTCACTGAAGCTTTCTTT.

The DNA for the CDR3 is TGTGCCAGCAGCTCCACGTTTGGCGGGACCAATGAGCAGTTCTTC. It is translated as CASSSTFGGTNEQFF. The chain joins TRBV7-3 to TRBJ2-1; TRBD2 might be the D (6 bases). V was shortened by 4 bases and J by 6 bases, with 16 bases between the two germline ends. This CDR3 has 15 residues. The germline V gene has CDR1 SGHTA and CDR2 FQGTGA.

V usage is TRBV4-3 and J usage is TRBJ2-6; unclear D gene. Germline lookup yields CDR1 LGHNA and CDR2 YSLEER. The CDR3 spans 18 residues. Trimming took off 0 bases at V and 0 bases at J, with 12 bases between the two ends. CDR3 DNA: TGCGCCAGCAGCCAAGACGCTAATTTTGCCTCTGGGGCCAACGTCCTGACTTTC. Translation: CASSQDANFASGANVLTF.

J is TRBJ2-5 and V is TRBV15; 8 nucleotides line up with TRBD2. This CDR3 comprises 16 residues. Germline values: CDR1 LNHNV, CDR2 YYDKDF (reference sequence). Losses at the gene ends were 1 base for V and 5 bases for J; bases not matched to a gene: 9. CDR3 sequence: CATSRGLPRGGETQYF. The CDR3 bases are TGTGCCACCAGCAGAGGCCTTCCCCGGGGGGGGGAGACCCAGTACTTC. Full variable domain (outside the CDR3, taken from reference TRBV15 and TRBJ2-5): DAMVIQNPRYQVTQFGKPVTLSCSQTLNHNVMYWYQQKSSQAPKLLFHYYDKDFNNEADTPDNFQSRRPNTSFCFLDIRSPGLGDTAMYLCATSRGLPRGGETQYFGPGTRLLVL.

The V and J genes are TRBV9 and TRBJ2-1; 8 bases map to TRBD1. Germline V gives CDR1 SGDLS, CDR2 YYNGEE. Germline trimming cut 5 bases from V and 5 bases from J; bases unmatched to any gene: 6. The CDR3 runs to 14 residues. The CDR3 here is CASRAGGADNEQFF. In DNA, the CDR3 is TGTGCCAGCAGGGCAGGGGGCGCCGACAATGAGCAGTTCTTC.

The rearrangement links TRBV5-1 to TRBJ1-1, with 8 bases fitting TRBD1. The CDR3 loop spans 17 amino acids. CDR1 and CDR2 (germline): SGHRS, YFSETQ. V trimming: 2 bases; J trimming: 1 base; junction bases outside the gene matches: 10. The CDR3 spells CASSLQPRDRPNTEAFF. The CDR3 coding sequence is TGCGCCAGCAGCTTACAACCCCGGGACAGGCCGAACACTGAAGCTTTCTTT.

The CDR3 spells CASSIVGGSWTEAFF. The CDR3 DNA reads as TGTGCCAGTAGTATAGTTGGGGGCTCATGGACTGAAGCTTTCTTT. This chain connects TRBV19 to TRBJ1-1, with D possibly being TRBD1 (6 bases). The germline V gene encodes CDR1 LNHDA and CDR2 SQIVND (reference sequence). This CDR3 comprises 15 residues. Trimming left V 1 base short and J 5 bases short, with 14 bases between.

This clone was counted a single time. The chain is built from TRBV6-1 and TRBJ1-1, with D possibly TRBD1 on 6 matching bases. This CDR3 region has 15 residues. Trimming shortened V by 6 bases and J by 0 bases, and 14 bases separated the two germline ends. Germline lookup yields CDR1 MNHNS and CDR2 SASEGT. The CDR3 protein is CASRGAGAVNTEAFF. CDR3 sequence (DNA): TGTGCCAGCAGGGGGGCAGGGGCCGTGAACACTGAAGCTTTCTTT.

V and J are TRBV18 and TRBJ2-7; 8 bases agree with TRBD2. V shed 3 bases and J 7 bases; nucleotides not matched to a gene: 14. CDR1 is KGHSH, CDR2 LQKENI, per germline. There are 16 residues in the CDR3. CDR3 sequence reads: CASSPAQLAVRWEQYF. The CDR3 DNA reads TGTGCCAGCTCACCGGCGCAACTAGCGGTTCGGTGGGAGCAGTACTTC.

The chain couples TRBV7-9 to TRBJ2-2; 7 bases align to TRBD1. The CDR3 totals 16 residues. The V segment lost 1 base and the J segment 3 bases; nucleotides outside the gene matches: 5. Germline CDR1 reads SEHNR; CDR2 reads FQNEAQ (reference sequence). The CDR3 protein is CASSLENRGDTGELFF. The CDR3 DNA follows: TGTGCCAGCAGCTTAGAGAACAGGGGCGACACCGGGGAGCTGTTTTTT.

Details on this clone: The sample has other DNA sequences that encode this CDR3 too. The chain is built from TRBV5-1 and TRBJ1-3, with D unclear. V dropped 0 bases and J dropped 9 bases, with 7 bases sitting between them. CDR1 SGHRS and CDR2 YFSETQ come from the germline V gene. CDR3 size: 12 residues. The chain's CDR3 is CASSLDGGTIYF. The CDR3 DNA follows: TGCGCCAGCAGCTTGGACGGCGGCACCATATATTTT. Supplemented by reference TRBV5-1 and TRBJ1-3, the full variable domain reads KAGVTQTPRYLIKTRGQQVTLSCSPISGHRSVSWYQQTPGQGLQFLFEYFSETQRNKGNFPGRFSGRQFSNSRSEMNVSTLELGDSALYLCASSLDGGTIYFGEGSWLTVV.

V is TRBV7-2 and J is TRBJ1-4, with 7 bases aligning to TRBD1. The CDR3 is 16 residues long. In germline, CDR1 is SGHTA, CDR2 FQGNSA. With 5 bases clipped from V and 6 bases from J, the junction kept 12 bases outside the gene matches. The CDR3 bases are TGTGCCAGCAGCCGCAGCCAGGGGGACAGTCATGAAAAACTGTTTTTT. This gives the protein CASSRSQGDSHEKLFF.

The chain uses TRBV15 and TRBJ2-7; D perhaps matches TRBD2 (6 bases). Trimming shortened V by 1 base and J by 2 bases, and 9 bases separated the two germline ends. CDR1 LNHNV and CDR2 YYDKDF come from the germline V gene (reference sequence). This CDR3 spans 14 amino acids. The CDR3, as DNA: TGTGCCACCAGCAGAGCCGGGGGAGCCTACGAGCAGTACTTC. It translates to CATSRAGGAYEQYF. The full variable domain, rest sourced from reference TRBV15 and TRBJ2-7, is DAMVIQNPRYQVTQFGKPVTLSCSQTLNHNVMYWYQQKSSQAPKLLFHYYDKDFNNEADTPDNFQSRRPNTSFCFLDIRSPGLGDTAMYLCATSRAGGAYEQYFGPGTRLTVT.

V and J are TRBV6-5 and TRBJ1-1; 7 bases agree with TRBD1. Germline trimming cut 6 bases from V and 10 bases from J; bases unmatched to any gene: 14. The CDR3 extends over 14 amino acids. The V gene's germline CDR1 is MNHEY and CDR2 SVGAGI. The CDR3 DNA reads as TGTGCCAGCAGGCCCCCCGGAAGGGGGCGCGTAGCTTTCTTT. It specifies CASRPPGRGRVAFF.

The chain recombines TRBV9 with TRBJ2-4, with 9 nucleotides matching TRBD1. Looked up from germline, CDR1 is SGDLS and CDR2 is YYNGEE. This CDR3 comprises 14 residues. Trimming removed 3 bases from V and 3 bases from J; junction bases left unmatched: 1. As DNA, the CDR3 is TGTGCCAGCAGCGGGGGACAGGGCAAAAACATTCAGTACTTC. This sequence encodes CASSGGQGKNIQYF.

The count of this clone is one. The rearrangement links TRBV7-9 to TRBJ1-2; maybe TRBD1 (5 bases). The V and J ends lost 2 bases and 0 bases respectively, with 13 bases between them. CDR3 length: 16 residues. Germline V gives CDR1 SEHNR, CDR2 FQNEAQ (reference sequence). The CDR3 DNA sequence: TGTGCCAGCAGCTTACGCCAGGGAGGTGCTAACTATGGCTACACCTTC. Translated: CASSLRQGGANYGYTF.

The chain is built from TRBV5-1 and TRBJ2-1; 12 positions agree with TRBD2. V shed 4 bases, J shed 10 bases, and the junction held 18 bases outside the gene matches. Germline CDR1 and CDR2: SGHRS and YFSETQ. This CDR3 has 18 amino acids. As DNA, the CDR3 is TGCGCCAGCAGCCCTACCGGGGCTAGCGGGGGGGCCTGGGGCGAGCAGTTCTTC. Its protein is CASSPTGASGGAWGEQFF.

V gene TRBV30 combines with J gene TRBJ2-7; TRBD2 might be the D (5 bases). The length of the CDR3 is 11 residues. Germline V gene sequence: CDR1 GTSNPN, CDR2 SVGIG (reference sequence). V lost 0 bases and J lost 6, with 6 bases in between. The CDR3 region has the DNA TGTGCCTGGAGTGTACGGGGCGAGCAGTACTTC. As protein: CAWSVRGEQYF.

This chain connects TRBV18 to TRBJ1-1; D call uncertain. V lost 6 bases, J lost 3 bases, and 8 bases lay in between. Germline values: CDR1 KGHSH, CDR2 LQKENI. The length of the CDR3 is 12 residues. CDR3 amino acids: CASSPRDTEAFF. The CDR3 nucleotides read TGTGCCAGCTCCCCCCGGGACACTGAAGCTTTCTTT.

This sequence joins TRBV7-3 and TRBJ1-1; D is unresolved. Trimming removed 1 base at V and 3 bases at J, with 9 bases between. The CDR3 spans 14 residues. Germline V gene lookup returns CDR1 SGHTA and CDR2 FQGTGA. The CDR3 DNA reads TGTGCCAGCAGCTTAAACTTAGATGACACTGAAGCTTTCTTT. It yields the protein CASSLNLDDTEAFF.

The CDR3 spells CASSKEGEQYF. The CDR3 bases are TGTGCCAGTAGTAAGGAGGGCGAGCAGTACTTC. This chain connects TRBV19 to TRBJ2-7; weak D call: TRBD2 (6 bases). With 4 bases removed from V and 6 bases from J, the gap between germline ends came to 7 bases. Germline-derived CDR1 and CDR2 are LNHDA and SQIVND (reference sequence). This CDR3 is 11 amino acids long. Supplemented by reference TRBV19 and TRBJ2-7, the full variable domain reads DGGITQSPKYLFRKEGQNVTLSCEQNLNHDAMYWYRQDPGQGLRLIYYSQIVNDFQKGDIAEGYSVSREKKESFPLTVTSAQKNPTAFYLCASSKEGEQYFGPGTRLTVT.

This chain joins TRBV6-1 and TRBJ2-7; TRBD1 matches at 7 bases. Germline V gene data show CDR1 as MNHNS and CDR2 as SASEGT. There are 14 residues in the CDR3. J gave up 1 base and V 6 bases, and 6 bases lay outside the gene matches. The CDR3 is CASSPQGISYEQYF. CDR3 sequence (DNA): TGTGCCAGCAGCCCACAGGGGATATCCTACGAGCAGTACTTC.

The chain links TRBV5-4 to TRBJ2-5, with a weak D call TRBD2 (5 bases). Trimming took 4 bases from V and 5 from J, leaving 12 bases between them. Germline V gene data show CDR1 as SGHNT and CDR2 as YYREEE (reference sequence). CDR3 length: 13 amino acids. This CDR3 is CASSLAAVETQYF. The CDR3 DNA sequence: TGTGCCAGCAGCCTGGCAGCGGTTGAGACCCAGTACTTC. The whole variable domain, remainder taken from reference TRBV5-4 and TRBJ2-5, is ETGVTQSPTHLIKTRGQQVTLRCSSQSGHNTVSWYQQALGQGPQFIFQYYREEENGRGNFPPRFSGLQFPNYSSELNVNALELDDSALYLCASSLAAVETQYFGPGTRLLVL.

The V call is TRBV6-4, the J call TRBJ2-6; D is perhaps TRBD2 (6 bases). This CDR3 has 17 residues. Germline assignment: CDR1 MRHNA and CDR2 SNTAGT. V shed 5 bases and J shed 0 bases, with 14 bases lying between them. This chain's CDR3 is CASSSGDSFSGANVLTF. The CDR3 coding sequence is TGTGCCAGCAGTTCGGGAGACAGTTTCTCTGGGGCCAACGTCCTGACTTTC.

The J gene is TRBJ2-7, the V gene TRBV4-1; perhaps TRBD1 as D (5 bases). Germline assignment: CDR1 MGHRA and CDR2 YSYEKL. Trimming took off 0 bases at V and 5 bases at J, with 11 bases between the two ends. CDR3 length: 14 residues. In nucleotides, the CDR3 is TGCGCCAGCAGCCAAGAGTCAGGGTGGAACGAGCAGTACTTC. It encodes CASSQESGWNEQYF.

The J gene is TRBJ2-7, the V gene TRBV9; TRBD1 matches at 8 bases. Trimming at V came to 0 bases and at J to 6 bases, leaving 8 bases not matched to a gene. The V gene's germline CDR1 is SGDLS and CDR2 YYNGEE. This CDR3 has 15 amino acids. CDR3 residues: CASSVAATGVGEQYF. The CDR3 region has the DNA TGTGCCAGCAGCGTAGCCGCGACAGGGGTGGGCGAGCAGTACTTC.

The chain employs TRBV30 and TRBJ1-5, with D perhaps matching TRBD1 (6 bases). V lost 0 bases, J lost 0 bases, and 15 bases lay in between. The CDR3 has 17 residues. Germline CDR1 GTSNPN, CDR2 SVGIG (reference sequence). In DNA, the CDR3 is TGTGCCTGGAGTGTGAATAGGGGGTTGGATAGCAATCAGCCCCAGCATTTT. This sequence encodes CAWSVNRGLDSNQPQHF.